This T cell receptor beta chain was recorded in a study of shared clonotypes between healthy human individuals. As for the study in general: In total, the donors were two women and a few men aged 18 to 49.

Concerning this clone itself: The antigen remains unidentified.

Each cell subset's genomic DNA was divided evenly among several immunoSEQ plates. Generated by immunoSEQ multiplex PCR, the TCRdb table keeps only in-frame clones and is missing some. Of roughly 2 million clones in the sample, around 95% are singletons; the top ten hold 0.1% to 0.15%. The donors, healthy adults who were HIV-negative, had experienced no recent acute infections or vaccinations. CDR3 length equals 16 residues. Germline V gives CDR1 MNHNS, CDR2 SASEGT. V lost 3 bases to trimming and J lost 8 bases; unmatched junction nucleotides: 12. Broader study findings: In general, naive subsets displayed greater estimated richness than memory subsets did.

The chain recombines TRBV6-1 with TRBJ1-2; 10 nucleotides agree with TRBD1. The material sequenced was naive CD4+ T cells sorted from blood. Subset specified: CD45RA+ positively selected. This receptor was identified in a man aged 18 to 35 in good health. The CDR3 loop is CASSERPGQGLIGYTF. The CDR3 coding sequence is TGTGCCAGCAGTGAGCGCCCGGGACAGGGGCTAATAGGCTACACCTTC.